This T cell receptor beta chain was recovered during a study of T-cell reconstitution after alpha-beta-depleted transplantation in children. CDR1 and CDR2 from the germline V gene are LGHNA and YSLEER. V lost 0 bases and J lost 0, with 5 bases in between. The CDR3 has 14 amino acids. Unique molecular identifiers were incorporated into the prepared TCRbeta library. TCRdb re-derived calls from the PCR reads in MiXCR, one entry per CDR3 protein. The sample carries about 410,000 distinct CDR3 sequences, over 20% recorded once. The chain has TRBV4-3 and TRBJ1-1; D uncertain. Source: PBMCs from the stem cell graft donor, taken from the stem cell graft. The TCR originated in a human donor who donated a stem cell graft to a child with acute myeloid leukemia. The CDR3 here is CASSQDLLNTEAFF. DNA for the CDR3: TGCGCCAGCAGCCAAGATCTCCTGAACACTGAAGCTTTCTTT.